Listed here are 20 T cell receptor beta chains from one sample, sequenced in a study of early T cells in non-severe SARS-CoV-2 infection. TCRdb re-called the 5' RACE reads with MiXCR, one entry per CDR3 protein. The table records approximately 84,000 distinct CDR3 sequences, under 15% of them present only once. The source material was whole blood. These receptors were collected from an adult who was a healthcare worker with PCR-confirmed SARS-CoV-2 infection or an uninfected control (not recorded which).

This chain links TRBV12-3 or TRBV12-4 with TRBJ1-3; D is ambiguous. V gave up 3 bases and J gave up 0 bases, with 15 bases separating them. This CDR3 contains 17 residues. The CDR3 coding sequence is TGTGCCAGCAGTTTCCGTACCCCGATTATCTCTGGAAACACCATATATTTT. Its translation is CASSFRTPIISGNTIYF.

The CDR3 bases are TGCAGTGCCCGGGACAGGAATCGCTATGGCTACACCTTC. As protein: CSARDRNRYGYTF. This chain links TRBV20-1 with TRBJ1-2; 8 bases map to TRBD1. In germline, CDR1 is DFQATT, CDR2 SNEGSKA (reference sequence). V lost 6 bases and J lost 4; bases outside the gene matches: 7. The CDR3 covers 13 residues.

The chain joins TRBV7-2 to TRBJ1-1; 9 bases agree with TRBD1. V was pared by 5 bases and J by 11 bases, with 6 bases of the junction left unmatched. CDR1 is SGHTA, CDR2 FQGNSA, per germline. This CDR3 contains 12 residues. The CDR3 region is CASSITGGRAFF. CDR3 DNA sequence: TGTGCCAGCAGCATAACAGGGGGCCGGGCTTTCTTT.

In this sample, this clonotype turned up a few times. V usage is TRBV5-4 and J usage is TRBJ1-2; 10 positions match TRBD1. This CDR3 is 14 amino acids long. Germline V lookup: CDR1 SGHNT, CDR2 YYREEE (reference sequence). Losses at the gene ends were 4 bases for V and 4 bases for J; bases not matched to a gene: 4. The CDR3 nucleotides are TGTGCCAGCAGCCGGGACAGGGGTAGCTATGGCTACACCTTC. Translated, it gives CASSRDRGSYGYTF. Together with reference TRBV5-4 and TRBJ1-2, the CDR3 gives the full variable domain: ETGVTQSPTHLIKTRGQQVTLRCSSQSGHNTVSWYQQALGQGPQFIFQYYREEENGRGNFPPRFSGLQFPNYSSELNVNALELDDSALYLCASSRDRGSYGYTFGSGTRLTVV.

The chain couples TRBV12-3 or TRBV12-4 to TRBJ2-1; 13 bases align to TRBD2. V dropped 8 bases and J dropped 9; count of bases not matched to a gene: 16. This CDR3 contains 17 residues. Here the CDR3 DNA reads TGTGCCAGCTGTTCCCCGGGGACTAGCGGGATTTTAGGTGAGCAGTTCTTC. It is translated as CASCSPGTSGILGEQFF.

The chain is built from TRBV28 and TRBJ2-7, with 9 bases fitting TRBD1. J gave up 6 bases and V 4 bases, and 7 bases lay outside the gene matches. Germline assignment: CDR1 MDHEN and CDR2 SYDVKM. CDR3 length equals 14 residues. CDR3 bases: TGTGCCAGCAGTTACGGGACAGGGTCTGCCGAGCAGTACTTC. It translates to CASSYGTGSAEQYF.

The V gene is TRBV12-3 or TRBV12-4, the J gene TRBJ1-5; D gene unclear. Deletions cut 5 bases from V and 6 bases from J, with 17 bases between. The CDR3 extends over 15 amino acids. The CDR3, as DNA: TGTGCCAGCAGTCATCGGAAGCAAACGGGTCAGCCCCAGCATTTT. This gives the protein CASSHRKQTGQPQHF.

The CDR3 protein is CASSLLADSNQPQHF. DNA of the CDR3: TGTGCCAGCAGTTTGCTAGCGGATAGCAATCAGCCCCAGCATTTT. V is TRBV12-3 or TRBV12-4 and J is TRBJ1-5; D unclear. V was trimmed by 3 bases and J by 0 bases, leaving 9 bases between them. The CDR3 consists of 15 residues.

The gene calls are TRBV29-1 and TRBJ2-7; D is possibly TRBD2 (6 bases). The germline V gene has CDR1 SQVTM and CDR2 ANQGSEA. V lost 6 bases and J lost 3, with 15 bases in between. CDR3 length equals 13 residues. The CDR3 loop reads CSVRDFPDYEQYF. The DNA of the CDR3 is TGCAGCGTGAGGGACTTCCCGGACTACGAGCAGTACTTC.

This chain connects TRBV20-1 to TRBJ2-7; 9 nucleotides match TRBD2. The ends lost 4 bases at V and 2 bases at J; junction bases unmatched: 3. This CDR3 has 13 amino acids. Germline V CDR1 and CDR2: DFQATT, SNEGSKA (reference sequence). The CDR3 DNA sequence: TGCAGTGCTATGCTAGCGGGGACCTACGAGCAGTACTTC. Amino acids: CSAMLAGTYEQYF.

The chain has TRBV3-1 and TRBJ1-1; a weak D match, TRBD1 (6 bases). V lost 4 bases and J lost 5, with 11 bases in between. This CDR3 comprises 13 residues. Germline V gene sequence: CDR1 LGHDT, CDR2 YNNKEL (reference sequence). The CDR3 nucleotides read TGTGCCAGCAGCCGGGAACAGGGAACTGAAGCTTTCTTT. Its translation: CASSREQGTEAFF.

This clonotype has more than one count but fewer than ten. This chain connects TRBV5-5 to TRBJ2-1; D not resolved. This CDR3 comprises 10 residues. Per the germline V gene, CDR1 is SGHKS and CDR2 is YYEKEE (reference sequence). V lost 9 bases to trimming and J lost 4 bases, with 5 bases between them. The CDR3 DNA reads TGTGCCACCGGTTACAATGAGCAGTTCTTC. Its translation: CATGYNEQFF.

This clonotype was detected ten times or more. The chain recombines TRBV12-3 or TRBV12-4 with TRBJ1-2, with 7 bases fitting TRBD1. This CDR3 comprises 13 residues. The V and J ends lost 6 bases and 6 bases, in that order; junction bases with no gene match: 7. In nucleotides, the CDR3 is TGTGCCAGCAGCCAGGGACAGCAACATGGCTACACCTTC. Encoded protein: CASSQGQQHGYTF.

This clonotype was counted many times. This chain joins TRBV11-2 and TRBJ2-7, with 10 bases lining up with TRBD1. The CDR3 extends over 18 amino acids. Germline V gene data show CDR1 as SGHAT and CDR2 as FQNNGV. With V trimmed by 1 base and J by 2 bases, 11 bases remained unmatched. Here the CDR3 DNA reads TGTGCCAGCAGCTTAGGTTCAACCGGGACAGGGGTTCCCTACGAGCAGTACTTC. It translates to CASSLGSTGTGVPYEQYF.

This clonotype was picked up a small number of times. J is TRBJ2-2 and V is TRBV28, with 11 positions matching TRBD2. With 3 bases clipped from V and 0 bases from J, the junction kept 12 bases outside the gene matches. The CDR3 extends over 20 amino acids. Germline V gene lookup returns CDR1 MDHEN and CDR2 SYDVKM. The CDR3 reads CASSFPPYRLAGPNTGELFF. In DNA, the CDR3 is TGTGCCAGCAGTTTCCCGCCATACCGACTAGCGGGACCGAACACCGGGGAGCTGTTTTTT.

The V gene is TRBV4-2, the J gene TRBJ2-3, with 13 bases that match TRBD2. This CDR3 has 16 amino acids. CDR1 is LGHNA, CDR2 YNFKEQ, per germline. V dropped 0 bases and J dropped 4; count of bases not matched to a gene: 1. The CDR3 nucleotides are TGTGCCAGCAGCCAAGACGGGACTAGCGGGGCAGATACGCAGTATTTT. Its translation: CASSQDGTSGADTQYF.

V and J are TRBV12-3 or TRBV12-4 and TRBJ2-1; 14 bases agree with TRBD2. With 3 bases clipped from V and 9 bases from J, the junction kept 4 bases outside the gene matches. The CDR3 is 15 residues long. Written as DNA, the CDR3 is TGTGCCAGCAGTTTGGGGACTAGCGGGAGCACTGAGCAGTTCTTC. Protein product: CASSLGTSGSTEQFF.

The V call is TRBV7-6, the J call TRBJ2-2, with D hard to call. The CDR3 loop spans 15 amino acids. V lost 5 bases and J lost 1, with 11 bases in between. CDR1 and CDR2 from the germline V gene are SGHVS and FNYEAQ. CDR3 bases: TGTGCCAGCAGCCCCTCGACGGAGAACACCGGGGAGCTGTTTTTT. Translation gives CASSPSTENTGELFF.

The V gene is TRBV27, the J gene TRBJ2-7, with 8 bases identical to TRBD2. CDR3 length equals 15 residues. J was trimmed by 5 bases and V by 5 bases; bases with no gene match: 11. Germline V gives CDR1 MNHEY, CDR2 SMNVEV (reference sequence). CDR3: CASSPRLALSHEQYF. In nucleotides, the CDR3 is TGTGCCAGCAGTCCCCGACTAGCGCTTAGTCACGAGCAGTACTTC.

The chain couples TRBV28 to TRBJ2-7; tentatively, D is TRBD2 (6 bases). The V end was cut by 7 bases, the J end by 7 bases, with 14 bases between. Germline CDR1 MDHEN, CDR2 SYDVKM. The CDR3 runs 12 residues. CDR3 loop: CASTGSLGEQYF. DNA for the CDR3: TGTGCCAGCACCGGGAGTTTAGGAGAGCAGTACTTC.